This T cell receptor (beta chain) was captured by sequencing in a study of lung T cells in sarcoidosis with Löfgren's syndrome. One entry per CDR3 protein results from TCRdb running MiXCR on the reads. The table lists 60,000 to 65,000 distinct CDR3 sequences, 21% of them singletons. Concerning this clonotype itself: At one boundary the junction diverges from the germline segment, which might be a read error.

Germline CDR1 and CDR2: MGHRA and YSYEKL. The CDR3 consists of 14 residues. The V gene is TRBV4-1, the J gene TRBJ1-4; D is uncertain. This clonotype was obtained from a human donor with sarcoidosis (Löfgren's syndrome or another form), or a control subject (not recorded which). The sequenced material came from CD4+ T cells from PBMCs. The CDR3 bases are TGCGCCAGCGGCCAAGTCCCCCATAGTGAAAAACTGTTTTTT. It specifies CASGQVPHSEKLFF.